Given below is one T cell receptor (beta chain) in context. Its antigen is still unknown. TCRdb passed the RT-PCR reads through MiXCR, listing each CDR3 protein once. The table shows roughly 700,000 distinct CDR3 sequences, with more than 15% occurring only once. These data belong to a study of response to subunit inactivated influenza vaccine. Findings and caveats of the study: The authors suggested that every seasonal influenza vaccination recruits few new T cells.

This CDR3 region has 19 residues. Trimming pared 4 bases from V and 1 base from J, leaving 23 bases between. Germline CDR1 is SGHAT and CDR2 is FQNNGV. Material: PBMCs from blood, obtained less than 13 days after vaccination. This TCR was sampled from a man between 50 and 59 years old who received an inactivated influenza vaccine. J is TRBJ2-1 and V is TRBV11-2; perhaps D is TRBD1 or TRBD2 (5 bases each). CDR3 sequence reads: CASSSRDRPLRRSYNEQFF. CDR3 bases: TGTGCCAGCAGCTCCCGGGACCGTCCCCTTAGAAGGTCCTACAATGAGCAGTTCTTC. Looking up the rest from reference TRBV11-2 and TRBJ2-1 gives the full variable domain: EAGVAQSPRYKIIEKRQSVAFWCNPISGHATLYWYQQILGQGPKLLIQFQNNGVVDDSQLPKDRFSAERLKGVDSTLKIQPAKLEDSAVYLCASSSRDRPLRRSYNEQFFGPGTRLTVL.